One and the same sample provided the 14 T cell receptor beta chains below, sequenced in a study of shared clonotypes between healthy human individuals. Using immunoSEQ multiplex PCR, the repertoire was profiled, and TCRdb retains in-frame clones only, with some absent. The sample lists over 400,000 clones, roughly 95% occurring once. The sequenced sample consisted of naive CD4+ T cells sorted from blood. Described subset: CD45RA+ positively selected. Receptors were obtained from a woman between 25 and 40 years old in good health.

The chain couples TRBV5-1 to TRBJ2-1; D possibly corresponds to TRBD2 (5 bases). Germline V CDR1 and CDR2: SGHRS, YFSETQ. The V and J ends lost 4 bases and 1 base respectively, with 12 bases between them. The CDR3 contains 15 residues. CDR3 amino acids: CASSLIPGSYNEQFF. The DNA of the CDR3 is TGCGCCAGCAGCCTCATCCCGGGATCCTACAATGAGCAGTTCTTC.

This chain links TRBV7-8 with TRBJ2-7; TRBD2 aligns across 8 bases. Looked up from germline, CDR1 is SGHVS and CDR2 is FQNEAQ. The CDR3 runs 15 residues. With V trimmed by 5 bases and J by 4 bases, 10 bases remained unmatched. The CDR3 DNA reads TGTGCCAGCAGCCCCTTAAGGCGGGAGGAGTACGAGCAGTACTTC. This encodes CASSPLRREEYEQYF.

This rearrangement joins TRBV19 to TRBJ1-1; 9 nucleotides align to TRBD1. The CDR3 has 18 residues. CDR1 is LNHDA and CDR2 is SQIVND in the germline V gene (reference sequence). V shed 1 base and J 3 bases; nucleotides not matched to a gene: 12. The CDR3 is CASSIVPRTGDMDTEAFF. CDR3 coding DNA: TGTGCCAGTAGTATAGTCCCCCGGACAGGGGATATGGACACTGAAGCTTTCTTT.

The V and J genes are TRBV5-6 and TRBJ1-1; unclear D gene. Germline lookup yields CDR1 SGHDT and CDR2 YYEEEE. The V end lost 0 bases, the J end lost 5 bases, and 14 bases lay between the germline ends. This CDR3 comprises 15 residues. The chain's CDR3 is CASSLGLGFRTEAFF. The CDR3, as DNA: TGTGCCAGCAGCTTGGGGTTGGGATTTCGGACTGAAGCTTTCTTT.

This clone has just one count. V gene TRBV28 combines with J gene TRBJ1-4; D may be TRBD1 (5 bases). The CDR3 contains 14 residues. Deletions cut 2 bases from V and 8 bases from J, with 12 bases between. The germline gives CDR1 MDHEN, CDR2 SYDVKM. The chain's CDR3 is CASSLPGEREKLFF. The CDR3 DNA is TGTGCCAGCAGTTTACCGGGGGAGAGGGAAAAACTGTTTTTT.

The V call is TRBV19, the J call TRBJ2-7; D perhaps matches TRBD1 (6 bases). Germline CDR1 LNHDA, CDR2 SQIVND (reference sequence). Trimming removed 5 bases at V and 3 bases at J, with 17 bases between. The CDR3 spans 15 residues. This CDR3 is CASSPQGILLYEQYF. In nucleotides, the CDR3 is TGTGCCAGTAGTCCACAGGGTATCTTACTCTACGAGCAGTACTTC.

The gene calls are TRBV18 and TRBJ2-5; tentatively, D is TRBD1 (5 bases). CDR3 length equals 15 residues. CDR1 is KGHSH, CDR2 LQKENI, per germline. V lost 1 base and J lost 1, with 10 bases in between. CDR3 coding DNA: TGTGCCAGCTCACCACTCTATGACAGCCAAGAGACCCAGTACTTC. Amino acids: CASSPLYDSQETQYF.

The chain is built from TRBV19 and TRBJ2-1, with 10 bases fitting TRBD2. The length of the CDR3 is 15 residues. Germline trimming cut 6 bases from V and 10 bases from J; bases unmatched to any gene: 12. Germline V gene lookup returns CDR1 LNHDA and CDR2 SQIVND (reference sequence). The CDR3 is CASRNAAGGPWEQFF. As DNA, the CDR3 is TGTGCCAGTAGGAACGCAGCGGGAGGGCCGTGGGAGCAGTTCTTC.

The chain uses TRBV29-1 and TRBJ2-5; 11 nucleotides line up with TRBD2. From germline, CDR1 is SQVTM and CDR2 ANQGSEA. The CDR3 totals 15 residues. The V gene end was trimmed by 4 bases and the J gene end by 5 bases; junction bases not matched to a gene: 9. CDR3 nucleotides: TGCAGCGTTGCTGTACTAGCGGGAGAGAGGGAGACCCAGTACTTC. Protein product: CSVAVLAGERETQYF.

V usage is TRBV7-9 and J usage is TRBJ2-7; 7 bases are shared with TRBD1. V lost 5 bases, J lost 7 bases, and 20 bases stayed unmatched. The CDR3 has 17 amino acids. Per germline, CDR1 SEHNR and CDR2 FQNEAQ (reference sequence). CDR3 residues: CASSQLKGEGAPREQYF. The CDR3 DNA reads TGTGCCAGCAGCCAACTGAAGGGCGAGGGGGCGCCTCGGGAGCAGTACTTC.

This rearrangement joins TRBV10-3 to TRBJ1-2; tentative D call: TRBD1 (6 bases). Germline CDR1 reads ENHRY; CDR2 reads SYGVKD. Trimming cost V 4 bases and J 0 bases, with 12 bases left between them. This CDR3 comprises 15 residues. DNA for the CDR3: TGTGCCATCAGTGGGGAGACAGGACCTAACTATGGCTACACCTTC. Translated: CAISGETGPNYGYTF.

The CDR3 loop reads CASSLAIQGLIGLPSYEQYF. As DNA, the CDR3 is TGTGCCAGCAGCTTGGCGATACAGGGGCTGATCGGACTCCCCTCCTACGAGCAGTACTTC. V is TRBV28 and J is TRBJ2-7, with TRBD1 matching over 7 bases. V was pared by 6 bases and J by 0 bases, with 23 bases of the junction left unmatched. Germline V lookup: CDR1 MDHEN, CDR2 SYDVKM. The CDR3 contains 20 residues. The full variable domain, with the rest looked up from reference TRBV28 and TRBJ2-7, is DVKVTQSSRYLVKRTGEKVFLECVQDMDHENMFWYRQDPGLGLRLIYFSYDVKMKEKGDIPEGYSVSREKKERFSLILESASTNQTSMYLCASSLAIQGLIGLPSYEQYFGPGTRLTVT.

The chain joins TRBV5-6 to TRBJ2-2; D gene uncertain. V was clipped by 4 bases and J by 5 bases, with 9 bases between them. The CDR3 covers 13 residues. Looked up from germline, CDR1 is SGHDT and CDR2 is YYEEEE. This chain's CDR3 is CASSGMRTGELFF. For the CDR3, the DNA is TGTGCCAGCAGCGGCATGAGGACCGGGGAGCTGTTTTTT.

This sequence joins TRBV29-1 and TRBJ2-5, with 8 positions matching TRBD1. The J call may be faulty, since TRBJ2-7 better matches the DNA end. Germline-derived CDR1 and CDR2 are SQVTM and ANQGSEA. The length of the CDR3 is 14 residues. The CDR3 is CSVQYQGAGYEQYF. The DNA of the CDR3 is TGCAGCGTTCAATACCAGGGGGCGGGCTACGAGCAGTACTTC.